The next 21 T cell receptor beta chains were all read from a single sample in a study of memory CD4+ T cells and cytomegalovirus serostatus (dated by TCRdb to 2018 to 2020). The library was generated by the immunoSEQ multiplex PCR assay. TCRdb's version of the immuneACCESS table is confined to in-frame rearrangements and falls short of the full clone set. An unresolved V gene accounts for under half of the shortfall where checked; the remainder is of unknown origin. This sample has just over 40,000 clones in its table, and 79% of those were observed once. Of the sample, approximately 0.79% is held by the ten largest clones. A FACSAria II was used to sort memory CD4+ T cells, defined as single viable CD3+CD4+CD8-CD45RO+ cells. The specimen sequenced was memory CD4+ T cells from blood. The receptors originated from an adult in good health and CMV-seronegative.

The CDR3 loop reads CASSKREFGTQYF. The DNA for the CDR3 is TGTGCCAGCAGCAAAAGAGAATTCGGGACCCAGTACTTC. The chain joins TRBV7-9 to TRBJ2-5; D ambiguous. The CDR3 has 13 amino acids. V shed 5 bases and J shed 7 bases, with 14 bases lying between them. CDR1 SEHNR and CDR2 FQNEAQ come from the germline V gene (reference sequence).

The chain is built from TRBV10-3 and TRBJ1-2, with 8 bases lining up with TRBD1. The CDR3 contains 16 residues. Germline trimming cut 0 bases from V and 8 bases from J; bases unmatched to any gene: 11. Germline-derived CDR1 and CDR2 are ENHRY and SYGVKD. The CDR3 spells CAISESPDEGTGGYTF. CDR3 nucleotide sequence: TGTGCCATCAGTGAGTCCCCGGACGAGGGGACAGGCGGCTACACCTTC.

This rearrangement joins TRBV9 to TRBJ2-2; unclear D gene. Deletions cut 0 bases from V and 7 bases from J, with 10 bases between. The CDR3 is 14 residues long. CDR1 and CDR2 from the germline V gene are SGDLS and YYNGEE. CDR3 bases: TGTGCCAGCAGCGTAGACCAAAGAAACGGGGAGCTGTTTTTT. Translated, it gives CASSVDQRNGELFF. The whole variable domain, filled in from reference TRBV9 and TRBJ2-2, reads DSGVTQTPKHLITATGQRVTLRCSPRSGDLSVYWYQQSLDQGLQFLIQYYNGEERAKGNILERFSAQQFPDLHSELNLSSLELGDSALYFCASSVDQRNGELFFGEGSRLTVL.

This clone was seen only once. V usage is TRBV27 and J usage is TRBJ2-3; D might be TRBD2 (6 bases). Germline loops: CDR1 MNHEY, CDR2 SMNVEV (reference sequence). V lost 3 bases and J 0 bases, leaving 13 bases between the germline ends. The CDR3 is 16 residues long. CDR3 nucleotide sequence: TGTGCCAGCAGTTTTCGTCGCGGGGCTAGCACAGATACGCAGTATTTT. Encoded protein: CASSFRRGASTDTQYF.

The chain employs TRBV18 and TRBJ2-6; D is possibly TRBD2 (6 bases). Trimming removed 0 bases from V and 4 bases from J, with 10 bases in between. Germline loops: CDR1 KGHSH, CDR2 LQKENI. This CDR3 is 16 amino acids long. The CDR3 is CASSPPAGTGANVLTF. As DNA, the CDR3 is TGTGCCAGCTCACCACCGGCGGGGACCGGGGCCAACGTCCTGACTTTC. The complete variable domain, with remaining parts taken from reference TRBV18 and TRBJ2-6, reads NAGVMQNPRHLVRRRGQEARLRCSPMKGHSHVYWYRQLPEEGLKFMVYLQKENIIDESGMPKERFSAEFPKEGPSILRIQQVVRGDSAAYFCASSPPAGTGANVLTFGAGSRLTVL.

This chain connects TRBV6-5 to TRBJ1-2, with a tentative D call TRBD1 (6 bases). The CDR3 contains 15 residues. Trimming shortened V by 9 bases and J by 4 bases, and 21 bases separated the two germline ends. The germline V gene has CDR1 MNHEY and CDR2 SVGAGI. Here the CDR3 DNA reads TGTGCCAGTCTCGGGACATTTTCCCAAGGCTATGGCTACACCTTC. This encodes CASLGTFSQGYGYTF.

This rearrangement joins TRBV7-2 to TRBJ2-3, with D possibly TRBD2 on 6 matching bases. Per germline, CDR1 SGHTA and CDR2 FQGNSA. With 3 bases removed from V and 0 bases from J, the gap between germline ends came to 13 bases. This CDR3 has 16 amino acids. The CDR3, as DNA: TGTGCCAGCAGCTTTGGGAGGATGGAGAGCACAGATACGCAGTATTTT. Residues: CASSFGRMESTDTQYF.

In this sample, this clone turned up a few times. The V gene is TRBV6-4, the J gene TRBJ2-1, with TRBD2 matching 8 bases. Germline V CDR1 and CDR2: MRHNA, SNTAGT. The CDR3 has 16 residues. V lost 6 bases, J lost 7 bases, and 14 bases stayed unmatched. CDR3 nucleotides: TGTGCCAGCAGGGCCCTGGCGGGGGGCCGGAGGAATGAGCAGTTCTTC. Translating gives CASRALAGGRRNEQFF.

This clone has just one count. The sample carries other DNA sequences with the same CDR3. The rearrangement uses TRBV11-2 and TRBJ1-5; no definite D call. V was shortened by 3 bases and J by 0 bases, with 3 bases between the two germline ends. Germline V CDR1 and CDR2: SGHAT, FQNNGV. The CDR3 consists of 13 residues. CDR3 amino acids: CASSFSSNQPQHF. The DNA of the CDR3 is TGTGCCAGCAGCTTCAGTAGCAATCAGCCCCAGCATTTT.

The count of this clone is one. The V gene is TRBV25-1, the J gene TRBJ1-6; D uncertain. CDR1 is MGHDK and CDR2 is SYGVNS in the germline V gene. This CDR3 has 12 amino acids. Trimming stripped 4 bases from V and 7 bases from J, with 5 bases between. This CDR3 reads CASSGLNSPLHF. CDR3 DNA sequence: TGTGCCAGCAGTGGGTTAAATTCACCCCTCCACTTT.

The V gene is TRBV11-3, the J gene TRBJ2-3; D might be TRBD2 (6 bases). Trimming stripped 4 bases from V and 4 bases from J, with 9 bases between. This CDR3 comprises 13 residues. Germline CDR1 reads SGHNT; CDR2 reads YENEEA. The DNA of the CDR3 is TGTGCCAGCAGCTACAGACTAGCAGATACGCAGTATTTT. This codes for CASSYRLADTQYF.

The chain couples TRBV4-1 to TRBJ1-3, with D unresolved. Germline V gene sequence: CDR1 MGHRA, CDR2 YSYEKL. The ends were cut back, 1 base at V and 4 bases at J, with 14 bases in the middle. This CDR3 spans 16 amino acids. The CDR3 DNA is TGCGCCAGCAGCCAAGGTGTCGGGGATTGGGGAAACACCATATATTTT. It specifies CASSQGVGDWGNTIYF.

The chain combines TRBV29-1 with TRBJ1-2; no clear D gene. The germline V gene encodes CDR1 SQVTM and CDR2 ANQGSEA. This CDR3 has 15 residues. V lost 6 bases, J lost 2 bases, and 19 bases lay in between. The CDR3 nucleotides read TGCAGCGTCGGCGGACTCGTGGGAGGGAACTATGGCTACACCTTC. Its translation is CSVGGLVGGNYGYTF. The complete variable domain, with remaining parts taken from reference TRBV29-1 and TRBJ1-2, reads SAVISQKPSRDICQRGTSLTIQCQVDSQVTMMFWYRQQPGQSLTLIATANQGSEATYESGFVIDKFPISRPNLTFSTLTVSNMSPEDSSIYLCSVGGLVGGNYGYTFGSGTRLTVV.

The CDR3 bases are TGTGCCAGCCACCCCAGGGGCGGAGCAGATACGCAGTATTTT. The encoded protein is CASHPRGGADTQYF. J is TRBJ2-3 and V is TRBV19, with D possibly being TRBD1 (6 bases). V dropped 9 bases and J dropped 4 bases, with 17 bases sitting between them. The germline V gene has CDR1 LNHDA and CDR2 SQIVND (reference sequence). The length of the CDR3 is 14 residues.

The chain uses TRBV7-3 and TRBJ2-3, with TRBD2 matching over 9 bases. The CDR3 is 15 amino acids. Germline CDR1 SGHTA, CDR2 FQGTGA. V gave up 1 base and J gave up 6 bases; unmatched junction bases: 5. CDR3 DNA sequence: TGTGCCAGCAGCTTAAGGCGGGGGGGCGGGGATACGCAGTATTTT. Translated, it gives CASSLRRGGGDTQYF.

This rearrangement joins TRBV7-2 to TRBJ2-7; 7 positions agree with TRBD1. The CDR3 contains 15 residues. Losses at the gene ends were 4 bases for V and 2 bases for J; bases not matched to a gene: 8. Germline CDR1 and CDR2: SGHTA and FQGNSA. CDR3 in amino acids: CASSWKLDRAYEQYF. The CDR3 DNA reads as TGTGCCAGCAGCTGGAAATTAGACAGGGCCTACGAGCAGTACTTC.

This clone was picked up a small number of times. The chain recombines TRBV5-4 with TRBJ2-3, with D possibly TRBD1 on 7 matching bases. Trimming cost V 3 bases and J 6 bases, with 8 bases left between them. The CDR3 contains 12 residues. Germline CDR1 SGHNT, CDR2 YYREEE (reference sequence). CDR3 residues: CASSSGGDTQYF. In DNA form, the CDR3 reads TGTGCCAGCAGCTCAGGGGGGGATACGCAGTATTTT.

The J gene is TRBJ1-1, the V gene TRBV11-2; a weak D match, TRBD1 (5 bases). The germline CDR1 and CDR2 sequences are SGHAT and FQNNGV. The CDR3 is 13 residues long. V lost 6 bases and J lost 1, with 9 bases in between. The CDR3 spells CASRLRGNTEAFF. The CDR3 DNA reads TGTGCCAGCAGATTAAGGGGGAACACTGAAGCTTTCTTT.

This clone was detected only once. V gene TRBV2 combines with J gene TRBJ2-7, with D perhaps TRBD1 (5 bases). V was clipped by 6 bases and J by 2 bases, with 17 bases between them. This CDR3 region has 15 residues. The germline CDR1 and CDR2 sequences are SNHLY and FYNNEI. The CDR3 coding sequence is TGTGCCAGCAGCCTCAGGGTGGGTGGGGCCTACGAGCAGTACTTC. It translates to CASSLRVGGAYEQYF.

The chain recombines TRBV7-8 with TRBJ1-2, with D maybe TRBD1 (6 bases). Germline loops: CDR1 SGHVS, CDR2 FQNEAQ. CDR3 length: 15 amino acids. V shed 6 bases and J shed 4 bases, with 18 bases lying between them. CDR3 amino acids: CASRGRGGPGYGYTF. The DNA for the CDR3 is TGTGCCAGCAGGGGACGGGGGGGGCCAGGCTATGGCTACACCTTC.

The V gene is TRBV9, the J gene TRBJ1-2; TRBD1 might be the D (6 bases). The CDR3 totals 15 residues. Germline V gene sequence: CDR1 SGDLS, CDR2 YYNGEE. V dropped 2 bases and J dropped 3 bases, with 14 bases sitting between them. The CDR3 loop reads CASSVGGRIDYGYTF. CDR3 DNA: TGTGCCAGCAGCGTCGGGGGCAGGATTGACTATGGCTACACCTTC. The full variable domain, its missing parts supplied by reference TRBV9 and TRBJ1-2, is DSGVTQTPKHLITATGQRVTLRCSPRSGDLSVYWYQQSLDQGLQFLIQYYNGEERAKGNILERFSAQQFPDLHSELNLSSLELGDSALYFCASSVGGRIDYGYTFGSGTRLTVV.